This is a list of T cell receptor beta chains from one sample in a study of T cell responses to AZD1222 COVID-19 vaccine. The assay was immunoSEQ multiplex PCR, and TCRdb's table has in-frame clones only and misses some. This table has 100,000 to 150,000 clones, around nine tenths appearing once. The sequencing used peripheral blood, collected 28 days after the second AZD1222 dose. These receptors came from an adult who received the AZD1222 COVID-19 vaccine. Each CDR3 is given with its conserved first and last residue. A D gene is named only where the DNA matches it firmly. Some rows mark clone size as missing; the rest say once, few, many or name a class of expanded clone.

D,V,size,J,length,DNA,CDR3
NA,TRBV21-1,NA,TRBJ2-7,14,TGTGCCAGCAGCATCCTACAGAGCTCCTACGAGCAGTACTTC,CASSILQSSYEQYF
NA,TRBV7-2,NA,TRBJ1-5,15,TGTGCCAGCAGCTTAGTTACAGCCCGCAATCAGCCCCAGCATTTT,CASSLVTARNQPQHF
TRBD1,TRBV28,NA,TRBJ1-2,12,TGTGCCAGCAGTTACAGGGGCTACGGCTACACCTTC,CASSYRGYGYTF
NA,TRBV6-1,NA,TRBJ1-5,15,TGTGCCAGCAGTGAACAAGGTAGGGGCAATCAGCCCCAGCATTTT,CASSEQGRGNQPQHF
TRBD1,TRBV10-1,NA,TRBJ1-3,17,TGCGCCAGCAGTGAGGCGACTGGGGACAGCACTGGAAACACCATATATTTT,CASSEATGDSTGNTIYF
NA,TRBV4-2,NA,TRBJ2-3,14,TGTGCCAGCAGCCAAGCCCAAAGCACAGATACGCAGTATTTT,CASSQAQSTDTQYF
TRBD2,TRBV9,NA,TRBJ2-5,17,TGTGCCAGCAGCGTAGCTAGCGGGGGGGCGGGAGCAGAGACCCAGTACTTC,CASSVASGGAGAETQYF
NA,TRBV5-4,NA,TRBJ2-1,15,TGTGCCAGCAGCTTGGCCCGGGCCGCCTACAATGAGCAGTTCTTC,CASSLARAAYNEQFF
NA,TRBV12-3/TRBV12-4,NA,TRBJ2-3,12,TGTGCCAGCAGTTTAAAAGGGTTTACGCAGTATTTT,CASSLKGFTQYF
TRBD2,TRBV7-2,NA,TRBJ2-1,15,TGTGCCAGCAGCTCGGGACTAGCGGGGCGGGATGAGCAGTTCTTC,CASSSGLAGRDEQFF
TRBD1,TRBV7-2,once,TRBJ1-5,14,TGTGCCAGCAGGTTAGGGACAGGTAATCAGCCCCAGCATTTT,CASRLGTGNQPQHF
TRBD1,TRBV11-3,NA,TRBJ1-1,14,TGTGCCAGCAGCCTTCAGGGGGTGGACACTGAAGCTTTCTTT,CASSLQGVDTEAFF
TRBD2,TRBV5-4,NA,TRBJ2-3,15,TGTGCCAGCAGCTTGGAGACTAGCCGCACAGATACGCAGTATTTT,CASSLETSRTDTQYF
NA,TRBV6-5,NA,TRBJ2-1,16,TGTGCCAGCAGTTACTCCCCCGGACAGTCCTACAATGAGCAGTTCTTC,CASSYSPGQSYNEQFF
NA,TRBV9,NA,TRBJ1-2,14,TGTGCCAGCAGCCCAAGGGGTCGGGCCTATGGCTACACCTTC,CASSPRGRAYGYTF
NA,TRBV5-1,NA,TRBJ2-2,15,TGCGCCAGCAGCGTGCTGGGTTTCGTCCCCGGGGAGCTGTTTTTT,CASSVLGFVPGELFF
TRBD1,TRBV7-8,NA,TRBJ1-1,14,TGTGCCAGCAGCCCTACAGGGGCACGTACTGAAGCTTTCTTT,CASSPTGARTEAFF
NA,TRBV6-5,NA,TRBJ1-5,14,TGTGCCAGCAGCAGAGTAGGGTTCGATCAGCCCCAGCATTTT,CASSRVGFDQPQHF
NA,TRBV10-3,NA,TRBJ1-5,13,TGTGCCATCAGAGTGGGGGACCATCAGCCCCAGCATTTT,CAIRVGDHQPQHF
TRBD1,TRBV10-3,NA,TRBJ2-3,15,TGTGCCATCAGACCAGGACAGGGCGGCACAGATACGCAGTATTTT,CAIRPGQGGTDTQYF
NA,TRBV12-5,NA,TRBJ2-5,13,TGTGCTAGTGGTTTGGGGACAGAAGAGACCCAGTACTTC,CASGLGTEETQYF
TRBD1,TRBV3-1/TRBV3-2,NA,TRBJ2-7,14,TGTGCCAGCAGCCACCGGGACAGGGACTACGAGCAGTACTTC,CASSHRDRDYEQYF
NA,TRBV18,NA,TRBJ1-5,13,TGTGCCAGCTCACCAGAGAGGGAGTCCGACCAGCATTTT,CASSPERESDQHF
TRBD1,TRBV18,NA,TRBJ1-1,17,TGTGCCAGCTCACTCCTACGCTCGGACAGGGTGAACACTGAAGCTTTCTTT,CASSLLRSDRVNTEAFF
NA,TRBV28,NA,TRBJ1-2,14,TGTGCCAGCAGGGATACGGGACGGCGCTATGGCTACACCTTC,CASRDTGRRYGYTF
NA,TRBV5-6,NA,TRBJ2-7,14,TGTGCCAGCAGTTTTCCTAGTCCCGCCTACGAGCAGTACTTC,CASSFPSPAYEQYF
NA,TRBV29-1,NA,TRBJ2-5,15,TGCAGCGTTGACGGTGTTGGCGGTCGGGAAGAGACCCAGTACTTC,CSVDGVGGREETQYF
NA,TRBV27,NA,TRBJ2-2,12,TGTGCCAGCAGTATGAACACCGGGGAGCTGTTTTTT,CASSMNTGELFF
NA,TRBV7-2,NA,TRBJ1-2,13,TGTGCCAGCAGCTTAGAGACCGGGGGAGGCTACACCTTC,CASSLETGGGYTF
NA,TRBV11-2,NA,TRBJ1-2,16,TGTGCCAGCAGCTCCACCCGAGTCCTGGCTAACTATGGCTACACCTTC,CASSSTRVLANYGYTF
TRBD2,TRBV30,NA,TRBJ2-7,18,TGTGCCTGGAGTAAGACCTGGACTAGCGGGAGGGCCAAAGTCGAGCAGTACTTC,CAWSKTWTSGRAKVEQYF
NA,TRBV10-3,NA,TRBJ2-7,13,TGTGCCATCAGTGGACTTAGCTCCTACGAGCAGTACTTC,CAISGLSSYEQYF
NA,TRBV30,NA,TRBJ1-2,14,TGTGCCGTGATCCGGGGGCAGTCAAACTATGGCTACACCTTC,CAVIRGQSNYGYTF
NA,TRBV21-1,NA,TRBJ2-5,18,TGTGCCATCTTCACCCCGGGACTAGCGGGAGGAGGGGGAGAGACCCAGTACTTC,CAIFTPGLAGGGGETQYF
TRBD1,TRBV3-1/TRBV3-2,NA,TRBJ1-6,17,TGTGCCAGCAGCCAAGCTTTTGGGAGACAGGGGAATTCACCCCTCCACTTT,CASSQAFGRQGNSPLHF
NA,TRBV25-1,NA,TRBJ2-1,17,TGTGCCAGCAGTGAACCTCTTCCTAGCGCCTCCTACAATGAGCAGTTCTTC,CASSEPLPSASYNEQFF
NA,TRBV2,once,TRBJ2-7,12,TGTGCCAGCAGTGAAAGCGGAGGGAAGCAGTACTTC,CASSESGGKQYF
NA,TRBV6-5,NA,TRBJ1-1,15,TGTGCCAGCAGTTCCGCAGGGTTCCCCTTAGATTTGGCTTTCTTT,CASSSAGFPLDLAFF
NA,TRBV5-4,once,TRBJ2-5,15,TGTGCCAGCAGCTTGGCCGCAGTTAGGTCGGAGACCCAGTACTTC,CASSLAAVRSETQYF
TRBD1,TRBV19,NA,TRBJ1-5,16,TGTGCCAGTAGTACCCGGACAGGGAATAGCAATCAGCCCCAGCATTTT,CASSTRTGNSNQPQHF
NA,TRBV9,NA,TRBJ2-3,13,TGTGCCAGCAGCGTCGCAATTGGAGATACGCAGTATTTT,CASSVAIGDTQYF
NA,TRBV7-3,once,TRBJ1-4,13,TGTGCCAGCAGCTTAATCCGTGGCGAAAAACTGTTTTTT,CASSLIRGEKLFF
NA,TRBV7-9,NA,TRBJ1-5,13,TGTGCCAGCAGCTTATCGCGCAATCAGCCCCAGCATTTT,CASSLSRNQPQHF
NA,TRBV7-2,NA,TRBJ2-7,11,TGTGCCAGCAGCCCCCGCAGGGAGCAGTACTTC,CASSPRREQYF
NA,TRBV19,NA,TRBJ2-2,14,TGTGCCAGTTCCGACAGACCGAACACCGGGGAGCTGTTTTTT,CASSDRPNTGELFF
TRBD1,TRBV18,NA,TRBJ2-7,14,TGTGCCAGCTCACCATGGGACAGGCGCTACGAGCAGTACTTC,CASSPWDRRYEQYF
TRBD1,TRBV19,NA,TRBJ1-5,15,TGTGCCAGTAGTATGCGTACAGGGGGCCATCAGCCCCAGCATTTT,CASSMRTGGHQPQHF
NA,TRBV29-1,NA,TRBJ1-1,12,TGCAGCGTTGAACCTCTTACCCAAGGAGCTTTCTTT,CSVEPLTQGAFF
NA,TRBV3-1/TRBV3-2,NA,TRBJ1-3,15,TGTGCCAGCAGCCAGTCGGCGGCCAGAGGAAACACCATATATTTT,CASSQSAARGNTIYF
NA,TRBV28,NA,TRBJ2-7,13,TGTGCCAGCAGTGCGCAGGGATACTACGAGCAGTACTTC,CASSAQGYYEQYF
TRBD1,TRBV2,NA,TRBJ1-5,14,TGTGCCAGCAGTGAACTTTCAGGGGGACAGCCCCAGCATTTT,CASSELSGGQPQHF
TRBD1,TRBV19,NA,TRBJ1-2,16,TGTGCCAGTAGTATGGACGGACAGGAAGCTAACTATGGCTACACCTTC,CASSMDGQEANYGYTF
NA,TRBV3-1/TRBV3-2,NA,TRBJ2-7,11,TGTGCCAGCAGCCAGTACCGCGAGCAGTACTTC,CASSQYREQYF
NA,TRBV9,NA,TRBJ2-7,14,TGTGCCAGCAGCGTAGGGATCGGAACCTACGAGCAGTACTTC,CASSVGIGTYEQYF
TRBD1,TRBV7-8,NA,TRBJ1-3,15,TGTGCCAGCAGCTTCGGACAGGTCTCTGGAAACACCATATATTTT,CASSFGQVSGNTIYF
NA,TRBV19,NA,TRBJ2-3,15,TGTGCCAGTAGTAACAGCGGGTCTAGCACAGATACGCAGTATTTT,CASSNSGSSTDTQYF
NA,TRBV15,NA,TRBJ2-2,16,TGTGCCACCAGCAGAGATCTGACAGGGAACACCGGGGAGCTGTTTTTT,CATSRDLTGNTGELFF
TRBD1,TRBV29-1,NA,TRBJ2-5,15,TGCAGCGTTTCCCGGACAGGGGGCGGGTATGAGACCCAGTACTTC,CSVSRTGGGYETQYF
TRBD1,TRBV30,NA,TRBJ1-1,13,TGTGCCTGGGACAGGGGGCAGAACACTGAAGCTTTCTTT,CAWDRGQNTEAFF